Each of the 25 T cell receptor beta chains below was sequenced from the same sample in a study of T cell responses to AZD1222 COVID-19 vaccine. Profiling relied on immunoSEQ multiplex PCR, and the TCRdb table lists in-frame clones only, not all of them. Of about 130,000 clones listed, 90% are singletons. This specimen was peripheral blood, taken on day 0 of AZD1222 vaccination. The receptors shown here come from an adult in good health.

This rearrangement joins TRBV19 to TRBJ1-5; no firm D call. V shed 3 bases and J shed 0 bases, with 15 bases lying between them. Germline CDR1 and CDR2: LNHDA and SQIVND (reference sequence). This CDR3 has 17 residues. CDR3 sequence (DNA): TGTGCCAGTAGTATGGGTCTAGCCGGGAATAGCAATCAGCCCCAGCATTTT. This translates into CASSMGLAGNSNQPQHF. Filled out from reference TRBV19 and TRBJ1-5, the complete variable domain reads DGGITQSPKYLFRKEGQNVTLSCEQNLNHDAMYWYRQDPGQGLRLIYYSQIVNDFQKGDIAEGYSVSREKKESFPLTVTSAQKNPTAFYLCASSMGLAGNSNQPQHFGDGTRLSIL.

This clone occurred a few times. At the DNA level, this CDR3 is encoded by other sequences in the same sample as well. The V and J genes are TRBV18 and TRBJ2-7; weak D call: TRBD2 (7 bases). This CDR3 region has 14 residues. Trimming shortened V by 0 bases and J by 5 bases, and 11 bases separated the two germline ends. Germline V gene sequence: CDR1 KGHSH, CDR2 LQKENI. CDR3 amino acids: CASSPPGGGDEQYF. The CDR3 DNA sequence: TGTGCCAGCTCACCACCGGGAGGGGGAGACGAGCAGTACTTC.

This chain connects TRBV11-3 to TRBJ2-2, with 10 nucleotides matching TRBD2. The CDR3 is made up of 16 amino acids. Germline trimming cut 5 bases from V and 7 bases from J; bases unmatched to any gene: 10. The germline V gene has CDR1 SGHNT and CDR2 YENEEA. DNA for the CDR3: TGTGCCAGCAGCAAATTCCACGGGACTAGCGACGGGGAGCTGTTTTTT. Its translation: CASSKFHGTSDGELFF. The variable domain in full, with the rest retrieved from reference TRBV11-3 and TRBJ2-2, is EAGVVQSPRYKIIEKKQPVAFWCNPISGHNTLYWYLQNLGQGPELLIRYENEEAVDDSQLPKDRFSAERLKGVDSTLKIQPAELGDSAVYLCASSKFHGTSDGELFFGEGSRLTVL.

For this clone: A much more abundant neighbour one base away suggests this may be a read error. This rearrangement joins TRBV11-1 to TRBJ1-6; D is possibly TRBD1 (6 bases). The CDR3 totals 13 residues. V lost 6 bases and J 5 bases, leaving 8 bases between the germline ends. Looked up from germline, CDR1 is SGHAT and CDR2 is FQDESV (reference sequence). The CDR3 is CASSHRDNSPLHF. CDR3 DNA sequence: TGTGCCAGCAGTCACAGGGATAATTCACCCCTCCACTTT.

The chain has TRBV24-1 and TRBJ1-2; 11 nucleotides agree with TRBD1. V was clipped by 2 bases and J by 3 bases; unmatched bases: 4. Germline CDR1 reads KGHDR; CDR2 reads SFDVKD. The CDR3 contains 16 residues. Here the CDR3 reads CATSDSGTGGHYGYTF. In nucleotides, the CDR3 is TGTGCCACCAGTGATTCCGGGACAGGGGGGCACTATGGCTACACCTTC.

The chain couples TRBV10-1 to TRBJ1-4; D is ambiguous. CDR1 is WNHNN and CDR2 is SYGVQD in the germline V gene (reference sequence). The CDR3 is 14 residues long. V dropped 6 bases and J dropped 5 bases, with 13 bases sitting between them. The CDR3 DNA sequence: TGCGCCAGCAGGACCAGGAGCCTCAATGAAAAACTGTTTTTT. This gives the protein CASRTRSLNEKLFF.

The rearrangement links TRBV12-3 or TRBV12-4 to TRBJ1-2; unclear D gene. The V end lost 3 bases, the J end lost 0 bases, and 5 bases lay between the germline ends. The CDR3 length is 13 residues. The CDR3 protein is CASSLQANYGYTF. The CDR3 DNA reads as TGTGCCAGCAGTTTGCAGGCTAACTATGGCTACACCTTC.

The chain employs TRBV10-3 and TRBJ1-2, with no clear D. Germline V gives CDR1 ENHRY, CDR2 SYGVKD. The germline V and J ends were trimmed by 0 bases and 0 bases, with 8 bases remaining between them. This CDR3 comprises 15 residues. The DNA for the CDR3 is TGTGCCATCAGTGAGTCGTGGGTGCCTAACTATGGCTACACCTTC. Protein sequence: CAISESWVPNYGYTF.

This chain connects TRBV12-3 or TRBV12-4 to TRBJ1-2, with a possible D match to TRBD1 (5 bases). Trimming took 3 bases from V and 7 from J, leaving 12 bases between them. The CDR3 is 13 residues long. The CDR3 spells CASSFRAGGGYTF. The CDR3 DNA sequence: TGTGCCAGCAGTTTCAGGGCTGGTGGTGGCTACACCTTC.

The chain is built from TRBV4-1 and TRBJ1-3; D is unresolved. Germline-derived CDR1 and CDR2 are MGHRA and YSYEKL. The CDR3 contains 16 residues. V was trimmed by 6 bases and J by 2 bases, leaving 17 bases between them. In DNA, the CDR3 is TGCGCCAGCAGTACCACGTGGGAACTTACTGGAAACACCATATATTTT. Its translation is CASSTTWELTGNTIYF.

CDR3 DNA sequence: TGTGCCAGCAGCGCCGGGTCTGGGGCCAACGTCCTGACTTTC. It yields the protein CASSAGSGANVLTF. V and J are TRBV9 and TRBJ2-6, with D unclear. This CDR3 is 14 amino acids long. Trimming pared 3 bases from V and 1 base from J, leaving 5 bases between. Germline lookup yields CDR1 SGDLS and CDR2 YYNGEE.

V usage is TRBV4-2 and J usage is TRBJ1-3, with TRBD1 identical over 7 bases. V shed 4 bases, J shed 0 bases, and the junction held 9 bases outside the gene matches. CDR3 length: 17 amino acids. Germline-derived CDR1 and CDR2 are LGHNA and YNFKEQ. CDR3 protein: CASSREGQAASGNTIYF. CDR3 nucleotide sequence: TGTGCCAGCAGCCGAGAAGGACAGGCCGCCTCTGGAAACACCATATATTTT.

The chain has TRBV2 and TRBJ2-1, with a weak D call TRBD2 (5 bases). Between the trimmed V and J ends, which lost 6 bases and 6 bases, there was a span of 9 bases. The CDR3 is 12 amino acids. Germline CDR1 SNHLY, CDR2 FYNNEI. This chain's CDR3 is CASRGGSNEQFF. CDR3 DNA: TGTGCCAGCAGGGGTGGGAGCAATGAGCAGTTCTTC. The variable domain in full, with the rest retrieved from reference TRBV2 and TRBJ2-1, is EPEVTQTPSHQVTQMGQEVILRCVPISNHLYFYWYRQILGQKVEFLVSFYNNEISEKSEIFDDQFSVERPDGSNFTLKIRSTKLEDSAMYFCASRGGSNEQFFGPGTRLTVL.

This clone was observed once. The chain has TRBV7-6 and TRBJ1-3; 10 bases line up with TRBD1. V lost 5 bases and J lost 2; bases outside the gene matches: 3. CDR1 and CDR2 from the germline V gene are SGHVS and FNYEAQ. The CDR3 runs 15 residues. CDR3 nucleotide sequence: TGTGCCAGCAGCCTTGGGACAGGGGCTGGAAACACCATATATTTT. It encodes CASSLGTGAGNTIYF.

The chain uses TRBV19 and TRBJ1-2; 7 bases match TRBD1. The CDR3 runs to 15 residues. Trimming took 5 bases from V and 4 from J; bases not matched to a gene: 10. Germline assignment: CDR1 LNHDA and CDR2 SQIVND (reference sequence). CDR3 sequence: CASSPPDRRLYGYTF. For the CDR3, the DNA is TGTGCCAGTAGTCCGCCGGACAGGCGCCTCTATGGCTACACCTTC.

This rearrangement joins TRBV27 to TRBJ1-6; no clear D. This CDR3 is built from 14 residues. The V end lost 2 bases, the J end lost 12 bases, and 14 bases lay between the germline ends. In germline, CDR1 is MNHEY, CDR2 SMNVEV (reference sequence). The CDR3 spells CASSLGGPLVPLHF. The CDR3 nucleotides read TGTGCCAGCAGTTTAGGCGGCCCCTTAGTACCCCTCCACTTT.

This chain uses TRBV18 with TRBJ2-7; 7 bases map to TRBD1. V trimming: 11 bases; J trimming: 3 bases; junction bases outside the gene matches: 7. Looked up from germline, CDR1 is KGHSH and CDR2 is LQKENI. The CDR3 runs 12 residues. DNA of the CDR3: TGTGCCCCTTCCGGGACAGACTACGAGCAGTACTTC. Protein: CAPSGTDYEQYF.

The CDR3 sequence: CASSWTVATNEKLFF. The CDR3 DNA reads TGTGCCAGCAGCTGGACGGTTGCAACTAATGAAAAACTGTTTTTT. This chain connects TRBV5-6 to TRBJ1-4; D remains ambiguous. This CDR3 contains 15 residues. CDR1 is SGHDT, CDR2 YYEEEE, per germline. With 3 bases removed from V and 0 bases from J, the gap between germline ends came to 9 bases.

The chain recombines TRBV5-1 with TRBJ1-3; the match to TRBD1 covers 11 bases. The germline gives CDR1 SGHRS, CDR2 YFSETQ. Trimming cost V 4 bases and J 4 bases; bases outside gene matches: 4. The CDR3 covers 15 residues. The CDR3 loop is CASSLGQGAGNTIYF. The CDR3 DNA sequence: TGCGCCAGCAGCCTTGGACAGGGGGCAGGAAACACCATATATTTT.

This clone was seen at least ten times. The chain has TRBV19 and TRBJ2-1; 7 bases match TRBD1. Germline V lookup: CDR1 LNHDA, CDR2 SQIVND (reference sequence). The CDR3 length is 14 residues. J lost 7 bases, V lost 2 bases, and 5 bases had no gene match. The CDR3 sequence is CASSITTGENEQFF. The DNA of the CDR3 is TGTGCCAGTAGTATAACTACAGGGGAGAATGAGCAGTTCTTC.

The J gene is TRBJ2-7, the V gene TRBV27; 10 bases are shared with TRBD2. This CDR3 comprises 14 residues. The germline V gene encodes CDR1 MNHEY and CDR2 SMNVEV (reference sequence). The ends lost 5 bases at V and 6 bases at J; junction bases unmatched: 7. As DNA, the CDR3 is TGTGCCAGCAGTGCACTAGCGGGGTCTGCCGAGCAGTACTTC. It translates to CASSALAGSAEQYF.

The chain combines TRBV19 with TRBJ1-5; unclear D gene. The CDR3 totals 15 residues. Germline CDR1 is LNHDA and CDR2 is SQIVND (reference sequence). V shed 9 bases and J shed 7 bases, with 22 bases lying between them. The CDR3 here is CASNSLGLPGQPQHF. The DNA for the CDR3 is TGTGCCAGCAATAGCCTTGGGCTTCCCGGGCAGCCCCAGCATTTT. Supplemented by reference TRBV19 and TRBJ1-5, the full variable domain reads DGGITQSPKYLFRKEGQNVTLSCEQNLNHDAMYWYRQDPGQGLRLIYYSQIVNDFQKGDIAEGYSVSREKKESFPLTVTSAQKNPTAFYLCASNSLGLPGQPQHFGDGTRLSIL.

The rearrangement joins TRBV7-9 to TRBJ2-7, with D maybe TRBD1 (6 bases). The CDR3 totals 16 residues. Trimming left V 1 base short and J 0 bases short, with 13 bases between. Germline CDR1 and CDR2: SEHNR and FQNEAQ (reference sequence). CDR3 protein: CASSLVGGRSSYEQYF. Here the CDR3 DNA reads TGTGCCAGCAGCTTAGTTGGGGGCAGGAGCTCCTACGAGCAGTACTTC.

This chain links TRBV6-5 with TRBJ1-2, with 9 bases matching TRBD1. This CDR3 is 15 amino acids long. Germline trimming cut 1 base from V and 2 bases from J; bases unmatched to any gene: 2. CDR1 is MNHEY and CDR2 is SVGAGI in the germline V gene. The CDR3 protein is CASSYLGTGNYGYTF. In DNA form, the CDR3 reads TGTGCCAGCAGTTACTTAGGGACAGGGAACTATGGCTACACCTTC.

This sequence joins TRBV27 and TRBJ1-1; TRBD1 aligns across 8 bases. The V gene's germline CDR1 is MNHEY and CDR2 SMNVEV (reference sequence). The CDR3 is made up of 15 amino acids. After removal of 5 bases from V and 1 base from J, the junction contained 6 bases not matched to a gene. The CDR3 region is CASSPRTGRNTEAFF. The CDR3 coding sequence is TGTGCCAGCAGTCCCCGGACAGGGCGGAACACTGAAGCTTTCTTT.